This T cell receptor beta chain was identified in a study of OX40 agonist ivuxolimab in advanced cancers. Study overall: Partial responses were achieved by three patients, one with hepatocellular carcinoma and two with cutaneous melanoma.

Concerning this clone: Its antigen is not known.

The CDR3 loop spans 14 amino acids. Germline V gene data show CDR1 as MDHEN and CDR2 as SYDVKM. The V end lost 5 bases, the J end lost 4 bases, and 14 bases lay between the germline ends. Study-level findings and limits: At 0.1 to 3.0 mg/kg and by week 6, CD4+ and CD8+ T cells in the blood had expanded clonally.

TCRdb's table, derived via immunoSEQ multiplex PCR, lists solely in-frame clones and lacks some. The table shows 95,000 to 100,000 clones, with around 83% occurring only once. This receptor was obtained from an adult with an advanced solid tumor such as melanoma, head and neck, liver or kidney cancer. The rearrangement uses TRBV28 and TRBJ1-2, with D possibly matching TRBD1 (5 bases). This specimen consisted of CD4+ or CD8+ T cells sorted from blood, obtained in a trial of the OX40 agonist ivuxolimab. CDR3 nucleotide sequence: TGTGCCAGCAGTACCCCGGGGGGGACCTATGGCTACACCTTC. Translating it yields CASSTPGGTYGYTF.